This TCR beta chain was identified during a study of cytomegalovirus exposure and HLA in healthy donors. Findings and caveats of the study: Some TCR beta chains (around 180 of them) were listed as cytomegalovirus-associated. In most subjects, TCR beta sequences reportedly gave accurate predictions of HLA-A and HLA-B alleles.

Regarding this clone: The antigen is not known.

This CDR3 region has 11 residues. Germline CDR1 DFQATT, CDR2 SNEGSKA (reference sequence). In the PCR, 60 Vbeta and 13 Jbeta primers were used. In the study's own analysis: Unique TCR beta chains totaled approximately 83 million in a later count, with roughly 10 million of them shared. Some clones are missing from TCRdb's copy, which holds only in-frame ones; the method was immunoSEQ multiplex PCR. V and J calls and clone size are given by that table; D and trimming were obtained from the DNA. The sample holds about 170,000 clones, more than 75% seen once. Sequencing was performed on PBMCs. This sequence was found in a man aged 25 to 40 in good health and CMV-seropositive. J is TRBJ1-1 and V is TRBV20-1; D possibly corresponds to TRBD1 (5 bases). CDR3 sequence: CSVRENTEAFF. Written as DNA, the CDR3 is TGCAGCGTCAGGGAGAACACTGAAGCTTTCTTT.